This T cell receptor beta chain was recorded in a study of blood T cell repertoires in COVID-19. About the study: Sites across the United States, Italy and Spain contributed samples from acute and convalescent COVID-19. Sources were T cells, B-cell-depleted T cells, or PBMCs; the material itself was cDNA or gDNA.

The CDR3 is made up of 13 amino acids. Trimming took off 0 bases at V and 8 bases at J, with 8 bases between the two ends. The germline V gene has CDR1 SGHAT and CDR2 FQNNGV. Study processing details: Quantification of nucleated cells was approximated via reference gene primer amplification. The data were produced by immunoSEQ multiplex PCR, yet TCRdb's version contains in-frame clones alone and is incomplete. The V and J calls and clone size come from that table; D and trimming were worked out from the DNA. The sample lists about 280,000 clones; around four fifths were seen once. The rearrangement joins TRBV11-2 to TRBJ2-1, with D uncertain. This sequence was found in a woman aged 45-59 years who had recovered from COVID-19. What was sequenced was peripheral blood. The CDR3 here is CASSLDPSYEQFF. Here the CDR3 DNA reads TGTGCCAGCAGCTTAGATCCCAGTTATGAGCAGTTCTTC.